This TCR beta chain stems from a study of shared clonotypes between healthy human individuals. V was clipped by 6 bases and J by 1 base, with 9 bases between them. CDR1 and CDR2 from the germline V gene are MNHNY and SVGAGI (reference sequence). The CDR3 spans 13 residues. Using immunoSEQ multiplex PCR, the repertoire was profiled, and TCRdb retains in-frame clones only, with some absent. Of roughly 2,500,000 clones detected, more than 85% appear once; the ten largest clones hold 0.35% to 0.45%. This clone appeared a single time. The sample holds other DNA sequences that translate to the same CDR3. The chain joins TRBV6-6 to TRBJ1-1; the D is unclear. The clonotype was recovered from a man younger than 35 in good health. Some clones in this sample may be carry-over from other donors' samples. The material sequenced was naive CD4+ T cells from PBMCs. The subset was: CD45RA+ positively selected. CDR3 sequence reads: CASSYFGNTEAFF. CDR3 DNA sequence: TGTGCCAGCAGCTATTTTGGGAACACTGAAGCTTTCTTT.